Described below is a single TCR beta chain sequence and its context. The data derive from a study of T cells in Graves' hyperthyroidism and ophthalmopathy. V lost 4 bases, J lost 2 bases, and 8 bases lay in between. Germline assignment: CDR1 DFQATT and CDR2 SNEGSKA (reference sequence). The CDR3 spans 12 residues. TCR beta CDR3 sequences were amplified from RNA transcripts. When the TCR CDR3 underwent first-round RT-PCR, the HTBI primer set was used. Using its own MiXCR run on the multiplex PCR reads, TCRdb lists one record per CDR3 protein. Of about 560,000 distinct CDR3 sequences listed, approximately 15% are singletons. Researchers defined stable Graves' hyperthyroidism as no ophthalmopathy progression within 18 months. These patients, aged 18 to 65, had recently diagnosed hyperthyroidism lasting under 2 months.

Sequences were obtained from blood. The chain employs TRBV20-1 and TRBJ1-1; D is uncertain. The clonotype originates from a young woman with Graves' hyperthyroidism. The CDR3, as DNA: TGCAGTGCTAACAAGTTTAACACTGAAGCTTTCTTT. The encoded protein is CSANKFNTEAFF.